These 20 T cell receptor beta chains originate from one sample sequenced in a study of cytomegalovirus exposure and HLA in healthy donors. PCR was performed using 60 Vbeta and 13 Jbeta primers. Libraries were prepared by immunoSEQ multiplex PCR; TCRdb keeps only in-frame clonotypes and omits some of them. The sample consists of more than 95,000 clones, roughly 15% of them appearing once. Sequenced material: PBMCs. These receptors were obtained from a female donor in good health and CMV-seronegative.

This clone was seen a handful of times. The chain carries TRBV4-1 and TRBJ1-2, with D possibly matching TRBD1 (6 bases). CDR3 length: 14 amino acids. The germline V gene encodes CDR1 MGHRA and CDR2 YSYEKL. Deletions cut 4 bases from V and 8 bases from J, with 17 bases between. CDR3 loop: CASSPNGQFLGYTF. The CDR3 DNA reads TGCGCCAGCAGCCCAAACGGACAGTTCCTCGGCTACACCTTC.

V and J are TRBV6-6 and TRBJ2-5, with 9 positions matching TRBD1. The CDR3 is 15 residues long. The ends lost 6 bases at V and 7 bases at J; junction bases unmatched: 12. Germline V lookup: CDR1 MNHNY, CDR2 SVGAGI (reference sequence). Here the CDR3 DNA reads TGTGCCAGCAGCCTCCTCGGACAGGGGAAAGGGACCCAGTACTTC. Amino acid sequence: CASSLLGQGKGTQYF.

About this clone: This sample includes further DNA sequences coding for the same CDR3. The V and J genes are TRBV7-2 and TRBJ2-5, with 11 nucleotides matching TRBD2. This CDR3 is 16 amino acids long. V lost 5 bases, J lost 2 bases, and 7 bases stayed unmatched. Germline values: CDR1 SGHTA, CDR2 FQGNSA. In DNA form, the CDR3 reads TGTGCCAGCAGCCCGGGTTTAGCGGGGGGGCAAGAGACCCAGTACTTC. Encoded protein: CASSPGLAGGQETQYF.

This clone was seen more than once but under ten times. The J gene is TRBJ2-2, the V gene TRBV13; 13 bases match TRBD2. The CDR3 runs to 18 residues. Trimming at V came to 0 bases and at J to 6 bases, leaving 7 bases not matched to a gene. Germline lookup yields CDR1 PRHDT and CDR2 FYEKMQ (reference sequence). CDR3 bases: TGTGCCAGCAGCTTAGGACTAGCGGGGGGGCATCGACCCGGGGAGCTGTTTTTT. Its translation is CASSLGLAGGHRPGELFF.

V gene TRBV15 combines with J gene TRBJ2-7; the match to TRBD1 covers 12 bases. After removal of 4 bases from V and 10 bases from J, the junction contained 5 bases not matched to a gene. The CDR3 sequence is 13 residues long. Germline CDR1 and CDR2: LNHNV and YYDKDF (reference sequence). As DNA, the CDR3 is TGTGCCACCAGCACGGGACAGGGGGCGTTTCAGTACTTC. This gives the protein CATSTGQGAFQYF.

This clone was seen a handful of times. The chain has TRBV7-3 and TRBJ1-1, with D possibly being TRBD1 (5 bases). The CDR3 totals 15 residues. The V end lost 5 bases, the J end lost 0 bases, and 13 bases lay between the germline ends. The germline CDR1 and CDR2 sequences are SGHTA and FQGTGA. CDR3 region: CASSQSTDMNTEAFF. For the CDR3, the DNA is TGTGCCAGCAGCCAATCGACAGACATGAACACTGAAGCTTTCTTT. The whole variable domain, filled in from reference TRBV7-3 and TRBJ1-1, reads GAGVSQTPSNKVTEKGKYVELRCDPISGHTALYWYRQSLGQGPEFLIYFQGTGAADDSGLPNDRFFAVRPEGSVSTLKIQRTERGDSAVYLCASSQSTDMNTEAFFGQGTRLTVV.

V is TRBV6-1 and J is TRBJ1-5; D is unresolved. Per the germline V gene, CDR1 is MNHNS and CDR2 is SASEGT. V lost 2 bases and J 5 bases, leaving 13 bases between the germline ends. The CDR3 loop spans 15 amino acids. DNA for the CDR3: TGTGCCAGCAGTGAATTCACAATGCATTATCAGCCCCAGCATTTT. It codes for CASSEFTMHYQPQHF.

J is TRBJ1-2 and V is TRBV6-5; D possibly corresponds to TRBD1 (5 bases). There are 12 residues in the CDR3. V shed 2 bases and J shed 7 bases, with 8 bases lying between them. CDR1 and CDR2 (germline): MNHEY, SVGAGI. CDR3 coding DNA: TGTGCCAGCAGTTACAGGCAGGGTGGCTACACCTTC. As protein: CASSYRQGGYTF.

In this sample, this clone turned up a few times. The V and J genes are TRBV28 and TRBJ1-1; tentatively, D is TRBD1 (6 bases). Germline CDR1 is MDHEN and CDR2 is SYDVKM. The CDR3 has 15 amino acids. Deletions cut 6 bases from V and 0 bases from J, with 14 bases between. CDR3 amino acids: CASRPTRTVNTEAFF. DNA for the CDR3: TGTGCCAGCAGGCCGACCCGGACAGTGAACACTGAAGCTTTCTTT.

The gene calls are TRBV10-1 and TRBJ2-3; D gene ambiguous. The V gene lost 0 bases and the J gene lost 3 bases, with 7 bases spanning the gap. CDR3 length: 14 amino acids. Looked up from germline, CDR1 is WNHNN and CDR2 is SYGVQD (reference sequence). In DNA, the CDR3 is TGCGCCAGCAGTGAGTCCTACGAGACAGATACGCAGTATTTT. This gives the protein CASSESYETDTQYF.

This chain connects TRBV4-1 to TRBJ2-7, with D possibly being TRBD2 (6 bases). With 4 bases removed from V and 4 bases from J, the gap between germline ends came to 14 bases. The germline V gene encodes CDR1 MGHRA and CDR2 YSYEKL. The CDR3 sequence is 14 residues long. Here the CDR3 reads CASSRGDGDYEQYF. The CDR3, as DNA: TGCGCCAGCAGCCGGGGGGACGGGGATTACGAGCAGTACTTC.

A few counts support this clone. V usage is TRBV30 and J usage is TRBJ2-7; TRBD2 aligns across 13 bases. Germline V CDR1 and CDR2: GTSNPN, SVGIG (reference sequence). With V trimmed by 5 bases and J by 0 bases, 10 bases remained unmatched. This CDR3 contains 17 residues. This CDR3 reads CAWATSGRAPSSYEQYF. In nucleotides, the CDR3 is TGTGCCTGGGCCACTAGCGGGAGGGCCCCGAGCTCCTACGAGCAGTACTTC.

This clone occurred a few times. The J gene is TRBJ1-2, the V gene TRBV7-9; 7 nucleotides line up with TRBD1. This CDR3 is 15 amino acids long. Germline trimming cut 5 bases from V and 4 bases from J; bases unmatched to any gene: 10. Germline loops: CDR1 SEHNR, CDR2 FQNEAQ (reference sequence). Written as DNA, the CDR3 is TGTGCCAGCAGCCAGGACAGGCTCTACCCCTATGGCTACACCTTC. It encodes CASSQDRLYPYGYTF.

V is TRBV2 and J is TRBJ2-5, with a tentative D call TRBD2 (6 bases). V dropped 5 bases and J dropped 4 bases, with 11 bases sitting between them. This CDR3 has 13 amino acids. Germline V CDR1 and CDR2: SNHLY, FYNNEI. The CDR3 bases are TGTGCCAGCAGTAGGGACTGGAGAGAGACCCAGTACTTC. This gives the protein CASSRDWRETQYF.

This clone was counted a few times. CDR3: CASSPMGTGLNTEAFF. DNA for the CDR3: TGTGCCAGCTCCCCGATGGGGACAGGGTTGAACACTGAAGCTTTCTTT. The chain is built from TRBV18 and TRBJ1-1, with 9 bases lining up with TRBD1. In germline, CDR1 is KGHSH, CDR2 LQKENI. The CDR3 has 16 residues. Germline trimming cut 6 bases from V and 0 bases from J; bases unmatched to any gene: 8. Full variable domain (outside the CDR3, taken from reference TRBV18 and TRBJ1-1): NAGVMQNPRHLVRRRGQEARLRCSPMKGHSHVYWYRQLPEEGLKFMVYLQKENIIDESGMPKERFSAEFPKEGPSILRIQQVVRGDSAAYFCASSPMGTGLNTEAFFGQGTRLTVV.

Only a few counts were recorded for this clone. This sequence joins TRBV9 and TRBJ2-2; TRBD2 aligns across 13 bases. The CDR3 length is 18 residues. With V trimmed by 4 bases and J by 5 bases, 11 bases remained unmatched. Germline CDR1 reads SGDLS; CDR2 reads YYNGEE. The CDR3, as DNA: TGTGCCAGCAGCTCCTGGACTAGCGGGGGCCCCAGGACCGGGGAGCTGTTTTTT. As protein: CASSSWTSGGPRTGELFF.

This clone occurred a few times. The chain has TRBV28 and TRBJ2-7; 7 bases agree with TRBD1. The CDR3 contains 14 residues. The ends lost 7 bases at V and 9 bases at J; junction bases unmatched: 15. The germline gives CDR1 MDHEN, CDR2 SYDVKM. The CDR3 here is CASTRDSRGAGQYF. CDR3 in DNA: TGTGCCAGCACCCGGGACAGTAGGGGCGCGGGGCAGTACTTC.

Details on this clone: At one end the junction does not follow the germline gene, possibly because of a read error. The chain recombines TRBV7-2 with TRBJ1-5, with D tentatively TRBD1 (6 bases). The CDR3 sequence is 14 residues long. CDR1 and CDR2 (germline): SGHTA, FQGNSA. The CDR3 sequence: CASSLGIDRTPLYF. The CDR3 coding sequence is TGTGCCAGCAGCTTAGGGATAGACAGGACCCCGTTGTATTTT.

This chain connects TRBV4-1 to TRBJ2-7, with TRBD1 identical over 7 bases. Looked up from germline, CDR1 is MGHRA and CDR2 is YSYEKL. The junction had 2 bases not matched to a gene; V was cut back by 3 bases and J by 0 bases. The CDR3 extends over 14 amino acids. Here the CDR3 DNA reads TGCGCCAGCAGCCATGGGGACAGCTCCTACGAGCAGTACTTC. Translation: CASSHGDSSYEQYF.

The chain uses TRBV18 and TRBJ2-1; 10 bases align to TRBD1. The junction had 7 bases not matched to a gene; V was cut back by 2 bases and J by 9 bases. The germline V gene encodes CDR1 KGHSH and CDR2 LQKENI. The CDR3 is made up of 15 amino acids. The CDR3 DNA is TGTGCCAGCTCACCAAGGACAGGGGGGGTTTTTGAGCAGTTCTTC. Its protein is CASSPRTGGVFEQFF.